This is a list of T cell receptor beta chains from one sample in a study of T cells after yellow fever vaccination. MiXCR, applied by TCRdb to the 5' RACE reads, yields one record per CDR3 protein. The data contain about 500,000 distinct CDR3 sequences, 17% of them seen just once; the ten biggest clones take up roughly 17%. The sample in question was PBMCs, obtained less than 6 days after the first yellow fever vaccination. The receptors derive from a man between 18 and 29 years old who received the YFV17D yellow fever vaccine. CDR3s include the opening cysteine and the closing phenylalanine or tryptophan. A D gene is named only where the DNA matches it firmly. The size entry is marked missing in some rows and otherwise reads once, few, many or a size class.

D: -
size: many
V: TRBV7-2
J: TRBJ2-7
DNA: TGTGCCAGCAGCACCTATTACGAGCAGTACTTC
CDR3: CASSTYYEQYF

D: -
size: many
V: TRBV5-1
J: TRBJ2-7
DNA: TGCGCCAGCAGCCTGACCGACTACGAGCAGTACTTC
CDR3: CASSLTDYEQYF

D: -
size: -
V: TRBV7-6
J: TRBJ2-7
DNA: TGTGCCAGCAGCTTAGGGGACACCCTCTCCTACGAGCAGTACTTC
CDR3: CASSLGDTLSYEQYF

D: -
size: -
V: TRBV10-3
J: TRBJ2-3
DNA: TGTGCCATCAGTGATGGTGAAACGGGCACAGATACGCAGTATTTT
CDR3: CAISDGETGTDTQYF

D: -
size: -
V: TRBV4-1
J: TRBJ1-5
DNA: TGCGCCAGCAGCCACCCGGGGGAGCCCCAGCATTTT
CDR3: CASSHPGEPQHF

D: -
size: few
V: TRBV12-3/TRBV12-4
J: TRBJ1-1
DNA: TGTGCCAGCAGCACAGCCGGTGAAGCTTTCTTT
CDR3: CASSTAGEAFF

D: -
size: -
V: TRBV12-3/TRBV12-4
J: TRBJ1-2
DNA: TGTGCCAGCAGCTACCAGTCGGGGGGTTATGGCTACACCTTC
CDR3: CASSYQSGGYGYTF

D: TRBD2
size: few
V: TRBV12-3/TRBV12-4
J: TRBJ2-3
DNA: TGTGCCAGCACCTATCTAGCGGGGGGCACAGATACGCAGTATTTT
CDR3: CASTYLAGGTDTQYF

D: TRBD1
size: few
V: TRBV19
J: TRBJ2-5
DNA: TGTGCCAGTAGTCGGGGACAGGCCGGGGAGACCCAGTACTTC
CDR3: CASSRGQAGETQYF

D: -
size: -
V: TRBV18
J: TRBJ2-6
DNA: TGTGCCAGCTCACCACTGATCTCTGGGGCCAACGTCCTGACTTTC
CDR3: CASSPLISGANVLTF

D: -
size: -
V: TRBV4-3
J: TRBJ2-6
DNA: TGCGCCAGCAGCCAAGATCTCGGATCCTCTGGGGCCAACGTCCTGACTTTC
CDR3: CASSQDLGSSGANVLTF

D: -
size: few
V: TRBV4-2
J: TRBJ1-5
DNA: TGTGCCAGCAGCCAAGACTCCGGGGATCAGCCCCAGCATTTT
CDR3: CASSQDSGDQPQHF

D: TRBD1
size: -
V: TRBV2
J: TRBJ2-2
DNA: TGTGCCAGCTTCCCTGGGACAGGGGGGAACACCGGGGAGCTGTTTTTT
CDR3: CASFPGTGGNTGELFF

D: -
size: -
V: TRBV18
J: TRBJ2-5
DNA: TGTGCCAGCTCACCCCGGCCAGGGAACCAAGAGACCCAGTACTTC
CDR3: CASSPRPGNQETQYF

D: TRBD1
size: few
V: TRBV4-1
J: TRBJ1-6
DNA: TGCGCCAGCAGCCAAGAATCCGGGACAGACGTCTATAATTCACCCCTCCACTTT
CDR3: CASSQESGTDVYNSPLHF

D: -
size: -
V: TRBV6-5
J: TRBJ2-3
DNA: TGTGCCAGCAGTTACGCGGCAGTCCCAGATACGCAGTATTTT
CDR3: CASSYAAVPDTQYF

D: -
size: -
V: TRBV4-3
J: TRBJ2-2
DNA: TGCGCCAGCAGCCAAGAAGGGGGAATCTCCGGGGAGCTGTTTTTT
CDR3: CASSQEGGISGELFF

D: -
size: -
V: TRBV3-1
J: TRBJ1-3
DNA: TGTGCCAGCAGCCAAGATAGCGGTACTGGAAACACCATATATTTT
CDR3: CASSQDSGTGNTIYF

D: -
size: -
V: TRBV20-1
J: TRBJ2-3
DNA: TGCAGTGCTAGCAGGACGGGAAGCACAGATACGCAGTATTTT
CDR3: CSASRTGSTDTQYF

D: -
size: few
V: TRBV5-6
J: TRBJ2-1
DNA: TGTGCCAGCAGCCCAAAGTCGGGGTCGTTATCCTACAATGAGCAGTTCTTC
CDR3: CASSPKSGSLSYNEQFF

D: -
size: few
V: TRBV12-3/TRBV12-4
J: TRBJ2-2
DNA: TGTGCCAGCACCCCCGCGCTAGCCTCGAACACCGGGGAGCTGTTTTTT
CDR3: CASTPALASNTGELFF

D: TRBD2
size: -
V: TRBV10-3
J: TRBJ2-5
DNA: TGTGCCATCAGTGACCCCCTCGGGGCGGGGGGACAAGAGACCCAGTACTTC
CDR3: CAISDPLGAGGQETQYF

D: -
size: -
V: TRBV20-1
J: TRBJ1-6
DNA: TGCAGTGCTAGAGGTCAGGGTAATTCACCCCTCCACTTT
CDR3: CSARGQGNSPLHF